Presented here are 31 T cell receptor beta chains from one specimen sequenced in a study of blood T cell repertoires in COVID-19. TCRdb keeps only in-frame clones here, not all; method: immunoSEQ multiplex PCR. The data hold hundreds of thousands of clones, with approximately 83% observed a single time. Specimen: peripheral blood. The receptor source for this set is a woman older than 75 with acute or convalescent COVID-19.

The rearrangement links TRBV5-5 to TRBJ1-1, with TRBD1 matching 9 bases. The ends lost 3 bases at V and 4 bases at J; junction bases unmatched: 4. Per the germline V gene, CDR1 is SGHKS and CDR2 is YYEKEE (reference sequence). This CDR3 comprises 14 residues. The CDR3 DNA reads TGTGCCAGCAGCTCGGACAGGGGAAGCACTGAAGCTTTCTTT. Its protein product is CASSSDRGSTEAFF.

The table lists this clone with many counts. The V call is TRBV28, the J call TRBJ2-7; 9 nucleotides match TRBD1. Per the germline V gene, CDR1 is MDHEN and CDR2 is SYDVKM. This CDR3 has 17 amino acids. J lost 3 bases, V lost 5 bases, and 14 bases had no gene match. Written as DNA, the CDR3 is TGTGCCAGCAGTGGCCGTGCCGGGACAGGGAAAAACTACGAGCAGTACTTC. Translated: CASSGRAGTGKNYEQYF.

This clone has only a few counts. The chain links TRBV27 to TRBJ1-5; D is unresolved. Germline CDR1 is MNHEY and CDR2 is SMNVEV (reference sequence). Trimming removed 6 bases at V and 0 bases at J, with 12 bases between. The CDR3 spans 15 residues. The CDR3 DNA reads as TGTGCCAGCAGCCCCGGTCGGGGTAGCAATCAGCCCCAGCATTTT. It yields the protein CASSPGRGSNQPQHF.

The chain uses TRBV24-1 and TRBJ2-1, with TRBD2 matching over 9 bases. This CDR3 contains 17 residues. V lost 10 bases and J lost 4; bases outside the gene matches: 16. CDR1 KGHDR and CDR2 SFDVKD come from the germline V gene. The CDR3 loop reads CATEGREAGGIYNEQFF. The CDR3 bases are TGTGCCACAGAGGGCAGGGAAGCGGGGGGAATATACAATGAGCAGTTCTTC.

This clone was counted only a few times. The identical CDR3 is also encoded by other nucleotide sequences in the sample. The V and J genes are TRBV28 and TRBJ1-4, with TRBD1 matching over 8 bases. The ends lost 2 bases at V and 6 bases at J; junction bases unmatched: 5. Germline CDR1 is MDHEN and CDR2 is SYDVKM. The CDR3 covers 15 residues. Here the CDR3 reads CASSLLGTGDEKLFF. The CDR3 DNA sequence: TGTGCCAGCAGTTTACTCGGGACAGGAGATGAAAAACTGTTTTTT.

This clone came up once. This chain joins TRBV28 and TRBJ1-5; 7 positions match TRBD1. Trimming took 4 bases from V and 5 from J; bases not matched to a gene: 8. Germline-derived CDR1 and CDR2 are MDHEN and SYDVKM. CDR3 length: 15 residues. CDR3 protein: CASSSPRQGYQPQHF. CDR3 DNA: TGTGCCAGCAGTTCTCCCAGACAGGGCTATCAGCCCCAGCATTTT.

The chain has TRBV7-3 and TRBJ1-1; 9 nucleotides align to TRBD1. Trimming at V came to 4 bases and at J to 4 bases, leaving 7 bases not matched to a gene. From germline, CDR1 is SGHTA and CDR2 FQGTGA. The CDR3 is 15 amino acids. CDR3 in amino acids: CASSSQQGAGTEAFF. The CDR3 nucleotides read TGTGCCAGCAGCTCCCAACAGGGGGCCGGCACTGAAGCTTTCTTT.

In this sample, this clone turned up once. This chain connects TRBV28 to TRBJ2-1; 10 bases are a match to TRBD2. Per germline, CDR1 MDHEN and CDR2 SYDVKM. V was clipped by 5 bases and J by 8 bases; unmatched bases: 12. The CDR3 runs to 16 residues. CDR3 nucleotide sequence: TGTGCCAGCAGTACTCTAGCGGGGGCCCCTAGGGATGAGCAGTTCTTC. This encodes CASSTLAGAPRDEQFF. Full variable domain (outside the CDR3, taken from reference TRBV28 and TRBJ2-1): DVKVTQSSRYLVKRTGEKVFLECVQDMDHENMFWYRQDPGLGLRLIYFSYDVKMKEKGDIPEGYSVSREKKERFSLILESASTNQTSMYLCASSTLAGAPRDEQFFGPGTRLTVL.

The chain has TRBV2 and TRBJ1-1; the D is unclear. The V end was cut by 3 bases, the J end by 4 bases, with 9 bases between. This CDR3 is built from 13 residues. CDR1 and CDR2 (germline): SNHLY, FYNNEI. The CDR3 spells CASSERRPTEAFF. In nucleotides, the CDR3 is TGTGCCAGCAGTGAGAGGCGCCCCACTGAAGCTTTCTTT.

This clone was picked up a small number of times. The chain is built from TRBV6-4 and TRBJ2-1; 7 bases are a match to TRBD2. The CDR3 consists of 13 residues. J was trimmed by 6 bases and V by 4 bases; bases with no gene match: 3. Germline V gene sequence: CDR1 MRHNA, CDR2 SNTAGT. The DNA of the CDR3 is TGTGCCAGCAGTGTTGAGCGGGGCAATGAGCAGTTCTTC. It is translated as CASSVERGNEQFF.

CDR3 in DNA: TGTGCCAGCAGTTATTGGCGGGGGATTACCGGGGAGCTGTTTTTT. This gives the protein CASSYWRGITGELFF. This chain links TRBV6-2 or TRBV6-3 with TRBJ2-2; 7 bases are a match to TRBD2. Germline V gene lookup returns CDR1 MNHEY and CDR2 SVGEGT. V dropped 3 bases and J dropped 5; count of bases not matched to a gene: 6. The CDR3 loop spans 15 amino acids.

Concerning this clone: This sample also contains other DNA sequences that code for the same CDR3. The chain recombines TRBV7-8 with TRBJ1-1, with a possible D match to TRBD1 (6 bases). V was shortened by 0 bases and J by 8 bases, with 10 bases between the two germline ends. Germline CDR1 SGHVS, CDR2 FQNEAQ. The length of the CDR3 is 13 residues. CDR3 DNA sequence: TGTGCCAGCAGCTTAGCGAGCGGGACAGAAGCTTTCTTT. Protein: CASSLASGTEAFF.

J is TRBJ1-4 and V is TRBV5-1; D perhaps matches TRBD1 (6 bases). Per germline, CDR1 SGHRS and CDR2 YFSETQ. The CDR3 spans 13 residues. Deletions cut 0 bases from V and 8 bases from J, with 8 bases between. This CDR3 reads CASSLDRAEKLFF. In DNA, the CDR3 is TGCGCCAGCAGCTTGGACAGGGCGGAAAAACTGTTTTTT.

The chain is built from TRBV3-1 (or the pseudogene TRBV3-2) and TRBJ1-1; maybe TRBD1 (6 bases). The V end lost 4 bases, the J end lost 3 bases, and 12 bases lay between the germline ends. This CDR3 contains 14 residues. Germline values: CDR1 LGHDT, CDR2 YNNKEL (reference sequence). CDR3 coding DNA: TGTGCCAGCAGCCTCAGGGCAGGGGACACTGAAGCTTTCTTT. This encodes CASSLRAGDTEAFF.

This rearrangement joins TRBV28 to TRBJ2-2; 7 nucleotides agree with TRBD1. CDR1 is MDHEN, CDR2 SYDVKM, per germline. Losses at the gene ends were 8 bases for V and 4 bases for J; bases not matched to a gene: 7. The length of the CDR3 is 14 residues. The CDR3 region has the DNA TGTGCCAGCCTGACAGGGCAGCGCACCGGGGAGCTGTTTTTT. Residues: CASLTGQRTGELFF.

The V call is TRBV18, the J call TRBJ2-3; TRBD2 matches at 7 bases. The CDR3 length is 16 residues. The V segment lost 2 bases and the J segment 4 bases; nucleotides outside the gene matches: 9. Germline V gene sequence: CDR1 KGHSH, CDR2 LQKENI. CDR3 protein: CASSPNQQGGSDTQYF. In nucleotides, the CDR3 is TGTGCCAGCTCACCAAACCAGCAGGGAGGGTCAGATACGCAGTATTTT.

The J gene is TRBJ2-1, the V gene TRBV24-1; D may be TRBD1 (6 bases). From germline, CDR1 is KGHDR and CDR2 SFDVKD. CDR3 size: 12 residues. V was shortened by 6 bases and J by 10 bases, with 12 bases between the two germline ends. The CDR3 loop reads CATSFFGTEQFF. For the CDR3, the DNA is TGTGCCACCAGTTTTTTCGGGACAGAGCAGTTCTTC.

This chain links TRBV19 with TRBJ1-3, with 7 bases fitting TRBD1. From germline, CDR1 is LNHDA and CDR2 SQIVND (reference sequence). Trimming at V came to 5 bases and at J to 4 bases, leaving 5 bases not matched to a gene. The CDR3 runs to 14 residues. CDR3 amino acids: CASSLGTEGNTIYF. The CDR3 nucleotides are TGTGCCAGTAGTCTCGGGACAGAAGGAAACACCATATATTTT.

The V gene is TRBV27, the J gene TRBJ1-5, with D perhaps matching TRBD1 (6 bases). V was clipped by 10 bases and J by 4 bases, with 17 bases between them. CDR1 is MNHEY and CDR2 is SMNVEV in the germline V gene (reference sequence). The CDR3 length is 14 residues. The CDR3 loop is CATRRRGGNQPQHF. The DNA for the CDR3 is TGTGCCACGAGGAGGAGGGGGGGAAATCAGCCCCAGCATTTT.

The chain is built from TRBV4-1 and TRBJ2-3; D is undetermined. The CDR3 is made up of 16 amino acids. Germline V gene lookup returns CDR1 MGHRA and CDR2 YSYEKL. V lost 8 bases and J 1 base, leaving 19 bases between the germline ends. The CDR3 spells CASPARGRLGTDTQYF. CDR3 DNA: TGCGCCAGCCCCGCGAGAGGCCGCCTGGGCACAGATACGCAGTATTTT.

The genes are TRBV5-1 and TRBJ2-7, with TRBD1 matching 9 bases. The V gene's germline CDR1 is SGHRS and CDR2 YFSETQ. Trimming took 0 bases from V and 6 from J; bases not matched to a gene: 4. This CDR3 region has 14 residues. The CDR3 nucleotides read TGCGCCAGCAGCTTGGTGGGGACAGGGCTCGAGCAGTACTTC. Translating gives CASSLVGTGLEQYF.

This sequence joins TRBV11-2 and TRBJ2-1; 14 bases are shared with TRBD2. The CDR3 spans 19 residues. V lost 4 bases to trimming and J lost 0 bases; unmatched junction nucleotides: 8. Germline CDR1 SGHAT, CDR2 FQNNGV. CDR3: CASSSGLAGGPSSYNEQFF. The CDR3 DNA reads as TGTGCCAGCAGCTCAGGACTAGCGGGGGGCCCTAGCTCCTACAATGAGCAGTTCTTC. The entire variable domain, with the rest obtained from reference TRBV11-2 and TRBJ2-1, is as follows: EAGVAQSPRYKIIEKRQSVAFWCNPISGHATLYWYQQILGQGPKLLIQFQNNGVVDDSQLPKDRFSAERLKGVDSTLKIQPAKLEDSAVYLCASSSGLAGGPSSYNEQFFGPGTRLTVL.

This clone appeared a single time. CDR3 sequence reads: CASSVLEQNTEAFF. The CDR3 DNA reads as TGTGCCAGCAGTGTATTAGAGCAGAACACTGAAGCTTTCTTT. The gene calls are TRBV2 and TRBJ1-1; D remains unclear. V gave up 4 bases and J gave up 1 base, with 10 bases separating them. This CDR3 has 14 amino acids. Germline CDR1 reads SNHLY; CDR2 reads FYNNEI.

A few counts support this clone. The rearrangement uses TRBV5-1 and TRBJ1-2, with D maybe TRBD1 (6 bases). Germline-derived CDR1 and CDR2 are SGHRS and YFSETQ. V dropped 3 bases and J dropped 1 base, with 16 bases sitting between them. CDR3 length: 16 residues. CDR3 amino acids: CASSSGTQNFNYGYTF. CDR3 coding DNA: TGCGCCAGCAGCTCCGGGACACAGAATTTTAACTATGGCTACACCTTC.

The V gene is TRBV2, the J gene TRBJ2-1; D is possibly TRBD1 (5 bases). The CDR3 length is 13 residues. Germline V CDR1 and CDR2: SNHLY, FYNNEI. V was trimmed by 2 bases and J by 8 bases, leaving 10 bases between them. CDR3 in amino acids: CASSEMGRDEQFF. CDR3 coding DNA: TGTGCCAGCAGTGAAATGGGCAGGGATGAGCAGTTCTTC.

The chain links TRBV11-3 to TRBJ2-3; a weak D match, TRBD1 (6 bases). In germline, CDR1 is SGHNT, CDR2 YENEEA. Trimming cost V 1 base and J 4 bases, with 12 bases left between them. The CDR3 extends over 15 amino acids. Written as DNA, the CDR3 is TGTGCCAGCAGCTTAGTTTATGGGGGCGCAGATACGCAGTATTTT. This translates into CASSLVYGGADTQYF.

The chain carries TRBV7-2 and TRBJ2-1; 7 bases are shared with TRBD2. The CDR3 has 14 amino acids. Germline V CDR1 and CDR2: SGHTA, FQGNSA. V shed 1 base, J shed 8 bases, and the junction held 5 bases outside the gene matches. The CDR3 nucleotides are TGTGCCAGCAGCTTAGGAGGAGCGGGGTATGAGCAGTTCTTC. The encoded protein is CASSLGGAGYEQFF.

Of note for this clone: The sample has other DNA sequences that encode this CDR3 too. J is TRBJ2-7 and V is TRBV29-1; D may be TRBD2 (5 bases). V was cut by 4 bases and J by 3 bases, with 7 bases left in between. The germline gives CDR1 SQVTM, CDR2 ANQGSEA. The CDR3 spans 11 residues. As DNA, the CDR3 is TGCAGCGTTGTCCGGGGCTACGAGCAGTACTTC. As protein: CSVVRGYEQYF.

This clone was observed a handful of times. The genes are TRBV19 and TRBJ1-1, with 9 bases fitting TRBD1. From germline, CDR1 is LNHDA and CDR2 SQIVND (reference sequence). The junction had 10 bases not matched to a gene; V was cut back by 5 bases and J by 9 bases. This CDR3 is 14 amino acids long. The CDR3 reads CASSDPGQGFKAFF. The CDR3 bases are TGTGCCAGTAGTGACCCGGGACAGGGATTTAAAGCTTTCTTT.

The chain is built from TRBV28 and TRBJ1-2; the D gene is possibly TRBD1 (5 bases). The germline V and J ends were trimmed by 2 bases and 3 bases, with 13 bases remaining between them. Germline CDR1 is MDHEN and CDR2 is SYDVKM. CDR3 size: 15 residues. The DNA of the CDR3 is TGTGCCAGCAGTTTACCCGAACCAGGGTACTATGGCTACACCTTC. Translating it yields CASSLPEPGYYGYTF.

This clone has just one count. CDR3 residues: CASSSSGGSGGAPGELFF. CDR3 in DNA: TGTGCCAGCAGCTCGTCCGGGGGTAGCGGGGGGGCCCCCGGGGAGCTGTTTTTT. This rearrangement joins TRBV11-2 to TRBJ2-2; 11 bases fit TRBD2. CDR1 is SGHAT and CDR2 is FQNNGV in the germline V gene. Unmatched junction bases numbered 13, after V lost 4 bases and J lost 6 bases. This CDR3 contains 18 residues.